This TCR beta chain was documented in a study of molecular identifiers for immune sequencing clone quantification. General study findings and limits: For effector cells, clones above 20 RNA copies held over 97% of molecules; for naive cells, under 1%. Identical TCR molecules sharing a barcode could underestimate highly expanded clone sizes.

TCRdb re-analysed the PCR reads in MiXCR, keeping a single row per CDR3 protein. Altogether over 600,000 distinct CDR3 sequences are present, about 20% being singletons, with the ten largest covering under 0.95%. Germline CDR1 SGHTA, CDR2 FQGNSA. The CDR3 sequence is 15 residues long. Regarding this clonotype: Its antigen is unknown. A read error may account for a junction end that differs from germline.

Naive CD8 libraries used roughly 17,000 to 1,100,000 sorted cells and 10%, 30% or 50% RNA. The authors gated naive CD8 T cells as CD8+CD4-CCR7+CD45RA+ for sorting. Material: naive CD8+ T cells from blood, with Jurkat cell RNA spiked in. Specified subset: FACS-sorted CD8+CD4-CCR7+CD45RA+ naive T cells. The receptor comes from a human donor in good health. Some libraries in this study had Jurkat cell RNA spiked in. V is TRBV7-2 and J is TRBJ1-2, with 7 bases identical to TRBD1. CDR3 amino acids: CAGSLVGQQLYGYTF. The CDR3 coding sequence is TGTGCCGGCAGCTTAGTGGGACAGCAACTCTATGGCTACACCTTC.